This T cell receptor (beta chain) was observed in a study of cytomegalovirus exposure and HLA in healthy donors. Across the study: Researchers found that about four fifths of almost 400 genotyped donors fell within the Caucasian-associated ancestry cluster.

This CDR3 region has 14 residues. CDR1 is GTSNPN, CDR2 SVGIG, per germline (reference sequence). V was pared by 3 bases and J by 5 bases, with 13 bases between. This clone appeared a single time. The antigen is unknown. Primers included in the PCR were 60 Vbeta and 13 Jbeta primers. Some clones are missing from TCRdb's copy, which holds only in-frame ones; the method was immunoSEQ multiplex PCR. This sample has 90,000 to 120,000 clones, with about three quarters found just once. Study findings and constraints: Presence/absence analyses supposed approximately even sequencing depth among donors. While the bulk of TCR sequences proved rare, some public TCRs turned up in many donors. Cytomegalovirus status was reportedly diagnosed by the classifier with high sensitivity and specificity.

This chain links TRBV30 with TRBJ1-4, with D perhaps matching TRBD1 (6 bases). The TCR was taken from a man younger than 40 in good health and CMV-seronegative. The sequenced sample was PBMCs. CDR3 in DNA: TGTGCCTGGAGCACAGGGAGAGGAAATGAAAAACTGTTTTTT. Protein: CAWSTGRGNEKLFF.